This passage covers 9 T cell receptor beta chains from one sample sequenced in a study of T cell responses to AZD1222 COVID-19 vaccine. Assay used: immunoSEQ multiplex PCR; TCRdb lists only in-frame clones, some missing. The data show tens of thousands of clones, 90% to 95% seen once. Material: peripheral blood, obtained on day 0 of AZD1222 vaccination. The origin of the receptors is an adult in good health.

The J gene is TRBJ2-2, the V gene TRBV7-8; TRBD1 matches 7 bases. The germline gives CDR1 SGHVS, CDR2 FQNEAQ. The V gene end was trimmed by 5 bases and the J gene end by 7 bases; junction bases not matched to a gene: 4. This CDR3 region has 13 residues. The CDR3 sequence is CASSVDRDGELFF. DNA for the CDR3: TGTGCCAGCAGCGTCGACAGGGACGGGGAGCTGTTTTTT.

The V call is TRBV10-1, the J call TRBJ2-2; weak D call: TRBD1 (5 bases). This CDR3 is built from 13 residues. Trimming cost V 9 bases and J 5 bases, with 13 bases left between them. Germline V gene data show CDR1 as WNHNN and CDR2 as SYGVQD (reference sequence). The CDR3 DNA sequence: TGCGCCAGTTCACAGGACCGAACCGGGGAGCTGTTTTTT. This codes for CASSQDRTGELFF.

The chain couples TRBV5-4 to TRBJ2-3; D is perhaps TRBD1 or TRBD2 (6 bases each). Looked up from germline, CDR1 is SGHNT and CDR2 is YYREEE (reference sequence). V lost 0 bases, J lost 5 bases, and 13 bases lay in between. This CDR3 spans 15 amino acids. As DNA, the CDR3 is TGTGCCAGCAGCTTGGGGGGGGCTCGCCGAGATACGCAGTATTTT. Protein product: CASSLGGARRDTQYF. The whole variable domain, remainder taken from reference TRBV5-4 and TRBJ2-3, is ETGVTQSPTHLIKTRGQQVTLRCSSQSGHNTVSWYQQALGQGPQFIFQYYREEENGRGNFPPRFSGLQFPNYSSELNVNALELDDSALYLCASSLGGARRDTQYFGPGTRLTVL.

This sequence joins TRBV27 and TRBJ2-3; D may match TRBD1 or TRBD2 (6 bases each). Deletions cut 6 bases from V and 7 bases from J, with 20 bases between. The CDR3 contains 15 residues. The V gene's germline CDR1 is MNHEY and CDR2 SMNVEV (reference sequence). CDR3 DNA sequence: TGTGCCAGCAGGCCCTCGGCCGTAGGGGGGTATACGCAGTATTTT. Encoded protein: CASRPSAVGGYTQYF.

The chain is built from TRBV11-2 and TRBJ1-2; 7 positions match TRBD1. Germline values: CDR1 SGHAT, CDR2 FQNNGV. With V trimmed by 5 bases and J by 7 bases, 7 bases remained unmatched. There are 13 residues in the CDR3. The chain's CDR3 is CASSPDRVGGYTF. The CDR3 coding sequence is TGTGCCAGCAGCCCAGACAGGGTGGGTGGCTACACCTTC.

V is TRBV10-3 and J is TRBJ2-7; D not certain. This CDR3 region has 14 residues. The V and J ends lost 6 bases and 4 bases respectively, with 16 bases between them. Looked up from germline, CDR1 is ENHRY and CDR2 is SYGVKD. The CDR3 loop reads CAISTSGSRYEQYF. CDR3 coding DNA: TGTGCCATCAGCACGTCGGGCAGTCGGTACGAGCAGTACTTC.

The chain is built from TRBV19 and TRBJ2-7; D is perhaps TRBD1 (5 bases). This CDR3 is built from 17 residues. Germline V gene data show CDR1 as LNHDA and CDR2 as SQIVND (reference sequence). Trimming pared 3 bases from V and 0 bases from J, leaving 18 bases between. The CDR3 loop is CASSIALGPSSSYEQYF. In DNA, the CDR3 is TGTGCCAGTAGTATCGCTCTGGGGCCCTCGAGCTCCTACGAGCAGTACTTC. The full variable domain, completed using reference TRBV19 and TRBJ2-7, is DGGITQSPKYLFRKEGQNVTLSCEQNLNHDAMYWYRQDPGQGLRLIYYSQIVNDFQKGDIAEGYSVSREKKESFPLTVTSAQKNPTAFYLCASSIALGPSSSYEQYFGPGTRLTVT.

The rearrangement joins TRBV9 to TRBJ2-1, with 13 bases matching TRBD2. Germline CDR1 SGDLS, CDR2 YYNGEE. After removal of 0 bases from V and 7 bases from J, the junction contained 4 bases not matched to a gene. The CDR3 runs to 16 residues. The CDR3 is CASSVVGTSGVNEQFF. The CDR3 bases are TGTGCCAGCAGCGTAGTAGGGACTAGCGGGGTAAATGAGCAGTTCTTC.

The rearrangement joins TRBV28 to TRBJ2-7, with D perhaps TRBD2 (6 bases). In germline, CDR1 is MDHEN, CDR2 SYDVKM. The CDR3 loop spans 14 amino acids. Deletions cut 6 bases from V and 3 bases from J, with 15 bases between. CDR3 in amino acids: CASRSAGTGYEQYF. As DNA, the CDR3 is TGTGCCAGCAGATCCGCCGGGACTGGCTACGAGCAGTACTTC.